The 2 T cell receptor beta chains below all came from one sample that was sequenced in a study of T-cell reconstitution after alpha-beta-depleted transplantation in children (dated by TCRdb to about 2016). The time point label, as the study defines it: day 60 (about 2 months) after transplantation. The treatment or condition label of this sample denotes: allogeneic hematopoietic cell transplantation with graft depleted of TCRalphabeta T cells and CD19 B cells. The library was made by PCR. Instrument on record: Illumina HiSeq 2500. Molecular barcoding was employed in the preparation of TCR libraries, with unique molecular identifiers being used to normalize TCRbeta repertoire quantification. TCRdb cleaned the public reads at Q25 with fastp, built clones with MiXCR and kept in-frame beta chains. Each CDR3 protein appears once, grouped with its most common genes and DNA. Counted in this sample were around 94,000 distinct CDR3 sequences; less than 6% of them appeared once. The leading ten clones occupy more than 5.5% of the sample.

The sample here was PBMCs, mostly from graft donor cells, taken 60 days after TCRalphabeta/CD19-depleted stem cell transplant. The source is a female patient aged 2-10 years who had a stem cell transplant for Fanconi anemia, so the T cells may come from the graft donor.

This clonotype was counted between two and nine times. The chain couples TRBV27 to TRBJ2-1, with 13 bases fitting TRBD2. The J segment lost 9 bases and the V segment lost 5 bases, leaving 10 bases of the junction unmatched. The CDR3 extends over 16 amino acids. Germline V gene data show CDR1 as MNHEY and CDR2 as SMNVEV (reference sequence). The CDR3 nucleotides are TGTGCCAGCAGTCCGTCTACACTAGCGGGAGGGCGTGAGCAGTTCTTC. This sequence encodes CASSPSTLAGGREQFF.

The chain joins TRBV14 to TRBJ2-5, with 14 bases lining up with TRBD2. Germline V gene lookup returns CDR1 SGHDN and CDR2 FVKESK. The CDR3 sequence is 20 residues long. The ends lost 4 bases at V and 2 bases at J; junction bases unmatched: 15. The CDR3 nucleotides are TGTGCCAGCAGCCGTAGACTAGCGGGAGGGCCGGCAGGGGGACAAGAGACCCAGTACTTC. The encoded protein is CASSRRLAGGPAGGQETQYF.